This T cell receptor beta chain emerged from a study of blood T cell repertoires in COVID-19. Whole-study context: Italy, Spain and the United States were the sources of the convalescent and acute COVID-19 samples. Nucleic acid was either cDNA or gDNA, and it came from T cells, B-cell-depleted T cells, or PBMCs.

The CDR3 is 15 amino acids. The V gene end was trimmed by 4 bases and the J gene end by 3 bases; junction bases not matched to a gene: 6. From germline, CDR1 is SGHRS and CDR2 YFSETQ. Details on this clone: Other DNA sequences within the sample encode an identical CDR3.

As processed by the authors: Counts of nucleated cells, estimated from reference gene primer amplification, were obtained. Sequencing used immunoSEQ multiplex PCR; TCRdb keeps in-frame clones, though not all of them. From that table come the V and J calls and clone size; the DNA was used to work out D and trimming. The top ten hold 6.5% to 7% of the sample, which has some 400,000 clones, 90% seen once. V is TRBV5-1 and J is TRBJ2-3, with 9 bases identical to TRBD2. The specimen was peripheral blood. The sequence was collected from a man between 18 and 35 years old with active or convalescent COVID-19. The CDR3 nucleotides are TGCGCCAGCAGCCCCGGTACTAGCGGGACAGATACGCAGTATTTT. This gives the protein CASSPGTSGTDTQYF. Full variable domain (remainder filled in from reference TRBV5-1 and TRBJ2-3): KAGVTQTPRYLIKTRGQQVTLSCSPISGHRSVSWYQQTPGQGLQFLFEYFSETQRNKGNFPGRFSGRQFSNSRSEMNVSTLELGDSALYLCASSPGTSGTDTQYFGPGTRLTVL.